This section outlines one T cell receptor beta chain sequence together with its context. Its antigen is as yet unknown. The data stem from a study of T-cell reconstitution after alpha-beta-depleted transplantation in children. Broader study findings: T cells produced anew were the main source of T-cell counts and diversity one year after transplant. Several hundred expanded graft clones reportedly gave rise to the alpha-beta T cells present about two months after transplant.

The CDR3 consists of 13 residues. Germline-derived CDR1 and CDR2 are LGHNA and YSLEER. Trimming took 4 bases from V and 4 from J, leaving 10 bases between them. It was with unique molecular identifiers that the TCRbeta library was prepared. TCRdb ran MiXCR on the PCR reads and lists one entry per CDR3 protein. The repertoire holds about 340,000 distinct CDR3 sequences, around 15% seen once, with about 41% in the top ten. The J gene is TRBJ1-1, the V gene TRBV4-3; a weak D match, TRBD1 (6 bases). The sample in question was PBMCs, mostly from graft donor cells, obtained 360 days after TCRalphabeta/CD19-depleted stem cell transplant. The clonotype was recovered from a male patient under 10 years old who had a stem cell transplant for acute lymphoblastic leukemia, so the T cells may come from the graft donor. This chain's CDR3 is CASSRTEGTEAFF. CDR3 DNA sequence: TGCGCCAGCAGCCGGACAGAGGGCACTGAAGCTTTCTTT.